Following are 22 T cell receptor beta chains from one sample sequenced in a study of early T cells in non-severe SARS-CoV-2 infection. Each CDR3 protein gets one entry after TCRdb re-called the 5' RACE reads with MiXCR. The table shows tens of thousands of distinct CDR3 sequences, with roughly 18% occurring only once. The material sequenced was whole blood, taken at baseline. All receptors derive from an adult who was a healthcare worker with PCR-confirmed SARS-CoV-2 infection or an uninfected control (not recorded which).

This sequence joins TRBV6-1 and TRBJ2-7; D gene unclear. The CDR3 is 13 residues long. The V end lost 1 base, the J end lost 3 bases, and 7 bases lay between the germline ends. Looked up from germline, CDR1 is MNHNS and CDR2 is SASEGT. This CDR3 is CASSEGAHYEQYF. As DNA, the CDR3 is TGTGCCAGCAGTGAAGGGGCCCACTACGAGCAGTACTTC.

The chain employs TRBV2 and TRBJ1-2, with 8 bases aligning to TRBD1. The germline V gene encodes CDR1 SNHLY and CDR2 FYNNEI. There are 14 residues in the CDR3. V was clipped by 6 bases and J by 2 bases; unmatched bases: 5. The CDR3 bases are TGTGCCAGCAGCCGGACAGGGCTCAACTATGGCTACACCTTC. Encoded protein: CASSRTGLNYGYTF.

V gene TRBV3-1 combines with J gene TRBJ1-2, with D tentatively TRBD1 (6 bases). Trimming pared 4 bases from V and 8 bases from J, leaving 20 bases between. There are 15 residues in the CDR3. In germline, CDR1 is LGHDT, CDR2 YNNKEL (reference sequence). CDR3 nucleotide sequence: TGTGCCAGCAGCCTACGACAGGCCGGATCGAAAGGCTACACCTTC. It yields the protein CASSLRQAGSKGYTF.

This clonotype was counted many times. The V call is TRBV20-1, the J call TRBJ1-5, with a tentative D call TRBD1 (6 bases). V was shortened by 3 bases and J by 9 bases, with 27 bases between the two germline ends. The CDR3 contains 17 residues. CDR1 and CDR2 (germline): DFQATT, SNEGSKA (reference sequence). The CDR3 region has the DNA TGCAGTGCTAGGCCCTTCGGAAGGGCGGGGGGCACCTTGCCCCAGCATTTT. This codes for CSARPFGRAGGTLPQHF.

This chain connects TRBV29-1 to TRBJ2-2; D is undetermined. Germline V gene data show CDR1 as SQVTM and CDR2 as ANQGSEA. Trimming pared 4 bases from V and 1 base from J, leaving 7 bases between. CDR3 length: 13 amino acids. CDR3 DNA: TGCAGCGTTGCACAGTTGAACACCGGGGAGCTGTTTTTT. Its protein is CSVAQLNTGELFF.

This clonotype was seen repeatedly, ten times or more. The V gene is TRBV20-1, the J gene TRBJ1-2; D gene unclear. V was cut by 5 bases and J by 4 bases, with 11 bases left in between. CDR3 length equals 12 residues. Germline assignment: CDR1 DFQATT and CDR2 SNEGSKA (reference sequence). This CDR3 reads CSAGTSGYGYTF. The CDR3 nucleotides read TGCAGTGCTGGAACATCAGGCTATGGCTACACCTTC.

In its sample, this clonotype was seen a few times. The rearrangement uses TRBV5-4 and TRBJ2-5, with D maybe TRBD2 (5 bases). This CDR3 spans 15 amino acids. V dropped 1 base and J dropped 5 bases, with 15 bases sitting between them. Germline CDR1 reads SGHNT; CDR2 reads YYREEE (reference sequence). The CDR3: CASSLSPSPGETQYF. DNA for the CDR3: TGTGCCAGCAGCTTGTCGCCCAGTCCGGGGGAGACCCAGTACTTC.

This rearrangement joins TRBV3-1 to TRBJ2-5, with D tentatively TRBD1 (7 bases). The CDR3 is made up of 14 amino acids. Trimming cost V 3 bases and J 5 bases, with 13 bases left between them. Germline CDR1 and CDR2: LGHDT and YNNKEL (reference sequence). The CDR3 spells CASSHGGGVETQYF. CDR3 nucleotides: TGTGCCAGCAGCCACGGAGGGGGCGTCGAGACCCAGTACTTC.

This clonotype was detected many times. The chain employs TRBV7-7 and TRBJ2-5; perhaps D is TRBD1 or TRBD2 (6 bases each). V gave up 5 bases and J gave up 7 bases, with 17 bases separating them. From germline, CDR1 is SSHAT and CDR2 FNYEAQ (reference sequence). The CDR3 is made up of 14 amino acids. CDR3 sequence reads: CASSRGPATVTQYF. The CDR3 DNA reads TGTGCCAGCAGCCGGGGGCCAGCTACCGTGACCCAGTACTTC.

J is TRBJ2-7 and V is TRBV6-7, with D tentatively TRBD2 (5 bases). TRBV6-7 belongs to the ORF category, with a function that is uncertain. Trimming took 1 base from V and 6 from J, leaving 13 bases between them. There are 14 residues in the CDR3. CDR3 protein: CASSYYEGSAEQYF. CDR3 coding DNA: TGTGCCAGCAGTTACTATGAGGGTTCGGCCGAGCAGTACTTC.

The CDR3 DNA reads as TGTGCCAGCAGTCTCAGACAGACAGATTCACCCCTCCACTTT. Encoded protein: CASSLRQTDSPLHF. The gene calls are TRBV27 and TRBJ1-6; perhaps TRBD1 as D (5 bases). V lost 5 bases, J lost 8 bases, and 13 bases lay in between. Germline V gene lookup returns CDR1 MNHEY and CDR2 SMNVEV (reference sequence). This CDR3 spans 14 amino acids.

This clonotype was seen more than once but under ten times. CDR3 amino acids: CSARDLPNSYEQYF. As DNA, the CDR3 is TGCAGTGCTAGAGATCTTCCAAACTCCTACGAGCAGTACTTC. The gene calls are TRBV20-1 and TRBJ2-7; D gene ambiguous. CDR1 is DFQATT and CDR2 is SNEGSKA in the germline V gene (reference sequence). This CDR3 spans 14 amino acids. V was cut by 0 bases and J by 0 bases, with 9 bases left in between.

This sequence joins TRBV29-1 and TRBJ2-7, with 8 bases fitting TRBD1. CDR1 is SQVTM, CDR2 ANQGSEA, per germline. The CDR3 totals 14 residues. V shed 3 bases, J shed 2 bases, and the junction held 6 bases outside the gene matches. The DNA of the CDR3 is TGCAGCGTTGATCAGGGGGCAGAGACCTACGAGCAGTACTTC. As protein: CSVDQGAETYEQYF.

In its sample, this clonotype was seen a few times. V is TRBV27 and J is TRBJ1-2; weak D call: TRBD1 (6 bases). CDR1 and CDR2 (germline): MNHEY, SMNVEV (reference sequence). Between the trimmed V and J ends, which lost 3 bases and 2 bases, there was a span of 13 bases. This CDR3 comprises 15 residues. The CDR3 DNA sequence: TGTGCCAGCAGTTTCAGGGGCACCCTGAACTATGGCTACACCTTC. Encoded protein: CASSFRGTLNYGYTF.

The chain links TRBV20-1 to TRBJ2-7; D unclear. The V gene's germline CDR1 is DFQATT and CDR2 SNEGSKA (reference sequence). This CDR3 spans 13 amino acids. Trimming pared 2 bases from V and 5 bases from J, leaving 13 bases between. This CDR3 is CSARSSNLHEQYF. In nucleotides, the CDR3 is TGCAGTGCTAGATCTAGTAATCTCCACGAGCAGTACTTC.

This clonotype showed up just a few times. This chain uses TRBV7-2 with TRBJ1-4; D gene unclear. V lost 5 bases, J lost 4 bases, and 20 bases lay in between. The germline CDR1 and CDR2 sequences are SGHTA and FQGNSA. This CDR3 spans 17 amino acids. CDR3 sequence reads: CASSPHAGRDINEKLFF. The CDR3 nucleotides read TGTGCCAGCAGCCCTCACGCAGGACGGGATATTAATGAAAAACTGTTTTTT.

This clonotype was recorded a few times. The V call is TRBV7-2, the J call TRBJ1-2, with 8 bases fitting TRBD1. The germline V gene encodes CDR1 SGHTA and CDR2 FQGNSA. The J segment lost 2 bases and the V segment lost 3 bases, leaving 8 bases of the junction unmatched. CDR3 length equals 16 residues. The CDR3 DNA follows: TGTGCCAGCAGCTTCGGCGGGACAGGAAGAAACTATGGCTACACCTTC. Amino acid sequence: CASSFGGTGRNYGYTF.

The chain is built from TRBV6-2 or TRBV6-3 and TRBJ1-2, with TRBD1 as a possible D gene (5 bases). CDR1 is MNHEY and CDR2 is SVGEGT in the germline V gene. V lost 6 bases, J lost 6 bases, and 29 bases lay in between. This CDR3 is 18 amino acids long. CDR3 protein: CASSLPPFRVGSSDGYTF. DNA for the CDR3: TGTGCCAGCAGCTTACCACCTTTCAGGGTTGGATCGAGCGATGGCTACACCTTC.

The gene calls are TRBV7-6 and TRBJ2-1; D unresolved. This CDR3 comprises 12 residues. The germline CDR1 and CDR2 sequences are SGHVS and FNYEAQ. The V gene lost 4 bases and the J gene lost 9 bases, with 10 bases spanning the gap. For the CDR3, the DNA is TGTGCCAGCAGCTCCCTTCGTACTGAGCAGTTCTTC. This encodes CASSSLRTEQFF.

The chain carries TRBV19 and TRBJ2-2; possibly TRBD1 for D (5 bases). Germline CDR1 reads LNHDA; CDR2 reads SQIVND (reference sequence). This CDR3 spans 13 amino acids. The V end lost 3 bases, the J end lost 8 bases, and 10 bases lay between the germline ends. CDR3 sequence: CASSIQQGGELFF. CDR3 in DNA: TGTGCCAGTAGTATTCAGCAGGGAGGGGAGCTGTTTTTT.

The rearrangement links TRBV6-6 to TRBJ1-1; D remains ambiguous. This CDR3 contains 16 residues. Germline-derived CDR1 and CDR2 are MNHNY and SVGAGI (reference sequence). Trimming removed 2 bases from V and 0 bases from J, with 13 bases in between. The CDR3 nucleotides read TGTGCCAGCAGTTACAGGACTGTAGACGTGAACACTGAAGCTTTCTTT. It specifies CASSYRTVDVNTEAFF.

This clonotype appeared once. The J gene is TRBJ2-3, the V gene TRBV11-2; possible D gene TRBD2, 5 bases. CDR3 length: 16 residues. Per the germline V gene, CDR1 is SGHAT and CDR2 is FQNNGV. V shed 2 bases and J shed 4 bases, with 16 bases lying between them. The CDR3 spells CASSLSSGKVPDTQYF. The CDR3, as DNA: TGTGCCAGCAGCTTATCATCCGGGAAGGTCCCAGATACGCAGTATTTT.